This is a list of T cell receptor beta chains from one sample in a study of blood T cell repertoires in COVID-19. Measured with immunoSEQ multiplex PCR; TCRdb has only the in-frame clones, and not every one. The profile covers around 250,000 clones, with roughly 84% appearing a single time and about 3% taken by the ten largest. The sample comprised peripheral blood. The receptors originated from a woman aged 18 to 35 with acute or convalescent COVID-19. The CDR3 runs from the conserved cysteine through the conserved F or W. The D gene is left open where the match is weak. Size is stated for part of the rows, as once, few or many counts, or as a class when the clone is expanded.

cdr3_nt cdr3_aa v_call clone_size j_call d_call
TGTGCCTGGAGAGTCCCGGGACAGGGGACCTATGGCTACACCTTC CAWRVPGQGTYGYTF TRBV30 . TRBJ1-2 TRBD1
TGTGCCAGCAGTCCCGATAGCGGGAGCTCCTACAATGAGCAGTTCTTC CASSPDSGSSYNEQFF TRBV11-2 . TRBJ2-1 TRBD2
TGCGCCAGCAGTGAGTCGTCCACAATCTACGAGCAGTACTTC CASSESSTIYEQYF TRBV10-2 few TRBJ2-7 .
TGTGCCAGCACACTGGGGGGCGGGGAGCTGTTTTTT CASTLGGGELFF TRBV3-1/TRBV3-2 . TRBJ2-2 .
TGTGCCAGCAGCTCCAGACTAGCCGGGGCCAAAAACATTCAGTACTTC CASSSRLAGAKNIQYF TRBV7-2 once TRBJ2-4 TRBD2
TGTGCCAGCTCACCACCTTCAGGGTATTCGGCCGGGGAGCTGTTTTTT CASSPPSGYSAGELFF TRBV18 . TRBJ2-2 .
TGTGCCAGCAGCTTAGGCGTAGGGGTATACACTGAAGCTTTCTTT CASSLGVGVYTEAFF TRBV7-2 . TRBJ1-1 .
TGCGCCAGCAGCAACGCGGCAGGGCGAGCAACTAATGAAAAACTGTTTTTT CASSNAAGRATNEKLFF TRBV5-1 few TRBJ1-4 .
TGTGCCAGCCAGACAGGGGCGGATTACAATGAGCAGTTCTTC CASQTGADYNEQFF TRBV19 . TRBJ2-1 TRBD1
TGTGCCAGCAGCTTTCGGGACTCTTGGTTCTTC CASSFRDSWFF TRBV6-5 . TRBJ2-1 .
TGTGCCAGTAGTATCCCGTCTACAGATACGCAGTATTTT CASSIPSTDTQYF TRBV19 . TRBJ2-3 .
TGTGCCTGGAGTTTAGGACAGGGGAGTTCACCCCTCCACTTT CAWSLGQGSSPLHF TRBV30 . TRBJ1-6 TRBD1
TGTGCCAGCAGCCACGGGACAGGAGGTTCCCAAGAGACCCAGTACTTC CASSHGTGGSQETQYF TRBV7-9 once TRBJ2-5 TRBD1
TGTGCCAGTAGTATTGTGGTAGCAGAGACCCAGTACTTC CASSIVVAETQYF TRBV19 . TRBJ2-5 .
TGTGCCAGCAGTCCGGGACTAGCGGGAACTTTCACCGGGGAGCTGTTTTTT CASSPGLAGTFTGELFF TRBV11-3 . TRBJ2-2 TRBD2
TGTGCCAGCAGTTACTCCTCCCTCTGGGCCAATCAGCCCCAGCATTTT CASSYSSLWANQPQHF TRBV6-2/TRBV6-3 . TRBJ1-5 .
TGTGCCAGCAGCCCCCAGGCGACGAGTCGGGGCTACACCTTC CASSPQATSRGYTF TRBV5-8 . TRBJ1-2 .
TGTGCCAGCAGCTGGGCCAGGGTTAAGACAGATACGCAGTATTTT CASSWARVKTDTQYF TRBV11-2 . TRBJ2-3 .
TGTGCCAGCAGACAGGGGGTGGGAGCCAAAAACATTCAGTACTTC CASRQGVGAKNIQYF TRBV11-2 once TRBJ2-4 TRBD1
TGTGCCAGCAGTTACTCGATTCCTCCCCTCGAGGATTCCTACGAGCAGTACTTC CASSYSIPPLEDSYEQYF TRBV6-8 . TRBJ2-7 .
TGTGCCAGCAGCTCCGGTCCTAGCGGCCTGGAGCAGTACTTC CASSSGPSGLEQYF TRBV7-2 . TRBJ2-7 TRBD2
TGTGCCAGCAGGAAAAGCGGGAGAAACAATGAGCAGTTCTTC CASRKSGRNNEQFF TRBV6-5 . TRBJ2-1 TRBD2
TGTGCCAGCAGCTTAGAGGACTACACCGGGGAGCTGTTTTTT CASSLEDYTGELFF TRBV7-9 . TRBJ2-2 .
TGTGCCAGCAGTGATTGGACAGGGGTCAACGAGCAGTACTTC CASSDWTGVNEQYF TRBV2 . TRBJ2-7 TRBD1
TGTGCCAGCAGTTTCAGCAGGGGATCTAAACCCCTCCACTTT CASSFSRGSKPLHF TRBV27 . TRBJ1-6 .
TGTGCCAGCGGACAGGGGGCGAACACCGGGGAGCTGTTTTTT CASGQGANTGELFF TRBV5-4 . TRBJ2-2 TRBD1
TGTGCCAGCAGCTCAGGAAGGGGCCCGATCCTCACAGATACGCAGTATTTT CASSSGRGPILTDTQYF TRBV7-9 . TRBJ2-3 .
TGTGCCAGCAGCCAAGTCGCAGGCGCCTCGATTTGGTATGGCTACACCTTC CASSQVAGASIWYGYTF TRBV4-2 . TRBJ1-2 .
TGTGCCAGCAGCGAAAGGGACAGCGAAGCTTTCTTT CASSERDSEAFF TRBV27 . TRBJ1-1 TRBD1